The following is a T cell receptor (beta chain) sequence with its context. CDR3 size: 15 residues. CDR1 and CDR2 from the germline V gene are SEHNR and FQNEAQ (reference sequence). The trim removed 5 bases at V and 6 bases at J, leaving 8 bases unmatched. TCRdb independently ran MiXCR on the RT-PCR reads; one entry per CDR3 protein. Of under 200,000 distinct CDR3 sequences in the sample, roughly 30% are singletons; the top ten hold roughly 3.2%. The sample originates from a study of patients and donors after allogeneic stem cell transplantation. The chain couples TRBV7-9 to TRBJ2-1; 9 bases map to TRBD2. This receptor was identified in a human donor who was either an allogeneic HSCT recipient or a stem cell or donor lymphocyte infusion donor (not recorded which). It is not recorded whose cells these are; they may come from a transplant donor. The sample comprised blood, either unsorted or a sorted T cell fraction (not recorded which). The CDR3 region is CASSQNSGSLNEQFF. CDR3 bases: TGTGCCAGCAGCCAAAATAGCGGGAGCCTCAATGAGCAGTTCTTC.